The clone carrying this T cell receptor (beta chain) has a count of ten or more. Its antigen is not known. These data come from a study of T-cell memory formation after mild COVID-19. Study-level points and caveats: Day 15 to 85 contractors were CD4/CD8 balanced; later expanders leaned CD4+. Pre-infection memory showed some responding clones, and this suggested that cross-reactive memory joined.

Barcoded TCR alpha and TCR beta cDNA libraries with UMIs came from 5'RACE using constant-segment primers. MiXCR, applied by TCRdb to the 5' RACE reads, yields one record per CDR3 protein. Of some 130,000 distinct CDR3 sequences in the sample, roughly 15% are singletons; the top ten hold 14%. This CDR3 has 15 residues. CDR1 and CDR2 (germline): SGDLS, YYNGEE. The V segment lost 3 bases and the J segment 5 bases; nucleotides outside the gene matches: 10. The sequencing sample was made of PBMCs or a T cell subset sorted from them (not recorded which). The TCR sequence derives from an adult woman who had mild COVID-19 (a few samples of this study predate the infection). Cell type and time point are not known. The chain uses TRBV9 and TRBJ2-7, with 8 bases lining up with TRBD1. CDR3 bases: TGTGCCAGCAGCGCTGACGGACAGGGTCGGAACGAGCAGTACTTC. It yields the protein CASSADGQGRNEQYF.